A single sample gave rise to the 10 T cell receptor beta chains below, sequenced in a study of Ad26.COV2.S vaccination and SARS-CoV-2 variants. Documented treatment: around 19 received Ad26.COV2.S at low or high dose, single or two shots; 5 received placebo; per-sample allocation not given. Samples analyzed were those drawn on day 63 after the first vaccine or placebo injection. Assay used: immunoSEQ multiplex PCR; TCRdb lists only in-frame clones, some missing. The sample contains 510,000 or so clones, about 83% of which appear only once. This sample comprised peripheral blood, obtained in a trial of Ad26.COV2.S vaccine versus placebo. The source is a person aged 18-60 years who received the Ad26.COV2.S COVID-19 vaccine or a placebo.

This chain joins TRBV23-1 and TRBJ2-3; TRBD2 agrees at 7 bases. TRBV23-1 counts as an open reading frame of uncertain function. This CDR3 region has 18 residues. With V trimmed by 8 bases and J by 1 base, 18 bases remained unmatched. The CDR3: CASSCPEDGTNGTDTQYF. The CDR3 DNA reads as TGCGCCAGCTCGTGCCCAGAAGACGGGACTAATGGCACAGATACGCAGTATTTT.

The gene calls are TRBV10-1 and TRBJ2-1; a weak D match, TRBD2 (6 bases). Germline V lookup: CDR1 WNHNN, CDR2 SYGVQD (reference sequence). V dropped 8 bases and J dropped 4 bases, with 9 bases sitting between them. The CDR3 runs 12 residues. As DNA, the CDR3 is TGCGCCAGCCCTGGGGGGTACAATGAGCAGTTCTTC. It encodes CASPGGYNEQFF.

The gene calls are TRBV5-5 and TRBJ2-7; weak D call: TRBD1 (6 bases). Germline CDR1 and CDR2: SGHKS and YYEKEE (reference sequence). This CDR3 comprises 16 residues. V was clipped by 4 bases and J by 3 bases, with 20 bases between them. The CDR3 loop is CASSTTGLLVNYEQYF. The CDR3, as DNA: TGTGCCAGCAGCACTACAGGGTTACTAGTCAACTACGAGCAGTACTTC.

The chain combines TRBV6-4 with TRBJ2-1, with 8 bases matching TRBD2. The CDR3 consists of 16 residues. Germline-derived CDR1 and CDR2 are MRHNA and SNTAGT. J gave up 8 bases and V 0 bases, and 9 bases lay outside the gene matches. The CDR3 loop is CASSDSKSGSVDEQFF. CDR3 DNA sequence: TGTGCCAGCAGTGACTCTAAGAGCGGGAGTGTGGATGAGCAGTTCTTC.

V is TRBV19 and J is TRBJ2-1; 7 bases fit TRBD2. CDR3 length: 14 amino acids. V lost 6 bases, J lost 7 bases, and 9 bases stayed unmatched. The germline V gene has CDR1 LNHDA and CDR2 SQIVND (reference sequence). The CDR3 DNA sequence: TGTGCCAGTAGGACGGGAGGATTGGGGAATGAGCAGTTCTTC. This gives the protein CASRTGGLGNEQFF.

A single count supports this clone. This chain links TRBV4-3 with TRBJ2-1; TRBD2 matches at 10 bases. Losses at the gene ends were 0 bases for V and 8 bases for J; bases not matched to a gene: 10. The CDR3 totals 17 residues. Looked up from germline, CDR1 is LGHNA and CDR2 is YSLEER. CDR3: CASSQDRSGRGSDEQFF. CDR3 coding DNA: TGCGCCAGCAGCCAAGATAGGAGCGGGAGGGGGAGCGATGAGCAGTTCTTC.

V and J are TRBV11-2 and TRBJ2-3; D gene ambiguous. The CDR3 is 15 amino acids. Germline V CDR1 and CDR2: SGHAT, FQNNGV. The V and J ends lost 2 bases and 0 bases respectively, with 9 bases between them. CDR3 sequence (DNA): TGTGCCAGCAGCTTAAGACCCCATAGCACAGATACGCAGTATTTT. Protein sequence: CASSLRPHSTDTQYF.

The chain recombines TRBV4-2 with TRBJ1-3, with no clear D. In germline, CDR1 is LGHNA, CDR2 YNFKEQ. Trimming took 0 bases from V and 4 from J, leaving 16 bases between them. The CDR3 runs 17 residues. The CDR3 DNA is TGTGCCAGCAGCCAAGAGCCCCTCCCGGGAGGAGGAAACACCATATATTTT. Translated, it gives CASSQEPLPGGGNTIYF.

In its sample, this clone was seen a few times. This CDR3 reads CASSSLGATYEQYF. The CDR3 DNA sequence: TGTGCCAGCAGCTCCCTCGGGGCCACCTACGAGCAGTACTTC. This rearrangement joins TRBV7-9 to TRBJ2-7; either TRBD1 or TRBD2 may fit D (5 bases each). The CDR3 has 14 amino acids. Germline values: CDR1 SEHNR, CDR2 FQNEAQ (reference sequence). The V gene lost 4 bases and the J gene lost 2 bases, with 12 bases spanning the gap. The full variable domain, in which reference TRBV7-9 and TRBJ2-7 provide the parts outside the CDR3, is DTGVSQNPRHKITKRGQNVTFRCDPISEHNRLYWYRQTLGQGPEFLTYFQNEAQLEKSRLLSDRFSAERPKGSFSTLEIQRTEQGDSAMYLCASSSLGATYEQYFGPGTRLTVT.

This clone was found a few times. The chain uses TRBV5-1 and TRBJ2-7, with a weak D call TRBD2 (5 bases). The CDR3 has 15 amino acids. V lost 6 bases and J 5 bases, leaving 21 bases between the germline ends. Germline loops: CDR1 SGHRS, CDR2 YFSETQ. The CDR3 spells CASKPSSIIDHEQYF. The CDR3 DNA reads TGCGCCAGCAAACCTAGCTCTATCATCGACCACGAGCAGTACTTC.